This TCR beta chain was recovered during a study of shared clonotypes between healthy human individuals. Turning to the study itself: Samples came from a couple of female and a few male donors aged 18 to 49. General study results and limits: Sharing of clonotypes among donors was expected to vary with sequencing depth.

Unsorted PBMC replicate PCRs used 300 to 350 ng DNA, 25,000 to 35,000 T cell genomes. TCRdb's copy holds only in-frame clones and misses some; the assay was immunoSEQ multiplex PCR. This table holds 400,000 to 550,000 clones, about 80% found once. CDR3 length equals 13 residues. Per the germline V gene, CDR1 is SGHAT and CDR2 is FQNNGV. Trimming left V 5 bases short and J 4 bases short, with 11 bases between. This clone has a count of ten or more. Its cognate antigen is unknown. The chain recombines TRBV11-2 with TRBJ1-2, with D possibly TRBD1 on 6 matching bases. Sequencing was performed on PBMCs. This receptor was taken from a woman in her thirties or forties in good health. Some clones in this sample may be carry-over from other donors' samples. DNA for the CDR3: TGTGCCAGCAGCCAGGGGACAACCTATGGCTACACCTTC. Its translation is CASSQGTTYGYTF.